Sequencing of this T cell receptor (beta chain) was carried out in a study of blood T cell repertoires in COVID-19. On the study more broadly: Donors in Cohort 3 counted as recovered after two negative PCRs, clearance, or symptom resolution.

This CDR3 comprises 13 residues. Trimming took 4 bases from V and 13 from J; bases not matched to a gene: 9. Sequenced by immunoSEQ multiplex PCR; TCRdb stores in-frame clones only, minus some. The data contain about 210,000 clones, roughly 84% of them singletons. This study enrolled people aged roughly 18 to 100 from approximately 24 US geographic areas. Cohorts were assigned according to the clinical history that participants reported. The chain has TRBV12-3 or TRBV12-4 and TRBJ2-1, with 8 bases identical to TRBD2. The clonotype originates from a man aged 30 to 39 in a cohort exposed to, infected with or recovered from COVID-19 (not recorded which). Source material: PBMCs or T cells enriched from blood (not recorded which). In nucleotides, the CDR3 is TGTGCCAGCAGTTCCCGGGATAGCGGGGTACAGTTCTTC. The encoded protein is CASSSRDSGVQFF.